This T cell receptor (beta chain) was observed in a study of response to subunit inactivated influenza vaccine. The CDR3 contains 14 residues. Trimming took off 2 bases at V and 2 bases at J, with 10 bases between the two ends. The germline gives CDR1 SEHNR, CDR2 FQNEAQ (reference sequence). TCRdb fed the RT-PCR reads into MiXCR, producing one record per CDR3 protein. The repertoire includes a few hundred thousand distinct CDR3 sequences, roughly 15% of them detected once, and 11% sits in the top ten. The chain joins TRBV7-9 to TRBJ2-7; D gene uncertain. The sequence was collected from a man in his fifties or sixties who received an inactivated influenza vaccine. Sequencing was performed on PBMCs from blood, taken 12 days after vaccination. The CDR3 bases are TGTGCCAGCAGCTTATCGGGTAATACCTACGAGCAGTACTTC. It specifies CASSLSGNTYEQYF.